Each of the 31 T cell receptor beta chains below was sequenced from the same sample in a study of cytomegalovirus exposure and HLA in healthy donors. Primers included in the PCR were 60 Vbeta and 13 Jbeta primers. Here immunoSEQ multiplex PCR was the method, and the copy in TCRdb shows in-frame clones only, minus some. This sample yields 150,000 to 200,000 clones, of which around nine tenths are seen a single time; under 2% belongs to the top ten. Sequencing input: PBMCs. Every receptor here comes from a woman aged 18-29 years in good health and CMV-seronegative.

This sequence joins TRBV9 and TRBJ2-3, with 8 bases aligning to TRBD2. Germline CDR1 and CDR2: SGDLS and YYNGEE. V lost 1 base, J lost 1 base, and 8 bases stayed unmatched. This CDR3 comprises 17 residues. CDR3: CASSVLPSGSGTDTQYF. Written as DNA, the CDR3 is TGTGCCAGCAGCGTATTGCCCAGCGGGAGTGGCACAGATACGCAGTATTTT.

The chain employs TRBV6-5 and TRBJ2-5, with TRBD1 matching 7 bases. Trimming cost V 2 bases and J 1 base; bases outside gene matches: 4. The CDR3 extends over 15 amino acids. In germline, CDR1 is MNHEY, CDR2 SVGAGI. The CDR3 DNA reads TGTGCCAGCAGTTACCCGAACAGGGGCCAAGAGACCCAGTACTTC. Residues: CASSYPNRGQETQYF.

The V call is TRBV10-2, the J call TRBJ2-7; 9 nucleotides agree with TRBD2. Per germline, CDR1 WSHSY and CDR2 SAAADI. CDR3 length equals 17 residues. Unmatched junction bases numbered 17, after V lost 6 bases and J lost 5 bases. The CDR3 sequence is CASRGGLAGGRVNEQYF. The CDR3 DNA reads TGCGCCAGCAGGGGGGGACTAGCCGGAGGACGGGTTAACGAGCAGTACTTC.

This clone was recorded once. The chain recombines TRBV5-1 with TRBJ2-7; TRBD2 might be the D (6 bases). Germline CDR1 reads SGHRS; CDR2 reads YFSETQ. This CDR3 spans 16 amino acids. V was cut by 0 bases and J by 1 base, with 14 bases left in between. In nucleotides, the CDR3 is TGCGCCAGCAGCTTGGTAGGGATTGGACTATCCTACGAGCAGTACTTC. Translated, it gives CASSLVGIGLSYEQYF.

About this clone itself: The sample carries other DNA sequences with the same CDR3. The rearrangement links TRBV6-1 to TRBJ1-5; possible D gene TRBD1, 5 bases. This CDR3 spans 14 amino acids. CDR1 is MNHNS and CDR2 is SASEGT in the germline V gene. V was clipped by 3 bases and J by 4 bases, with 10 bases between them. The DNA of the CDR3 is TGTGCCAGCAGTGACGGACAAGAGAATCAGCCCCAGCATTTT. Translation: CASSDGQENQPQHF.

V and J are TRBV27 and TRBJ1-1; D is unresolved. Germline V gives CDR1 MNHEY, CDR2 SMNVEV (reference sequence). The CDR3 consists of 11 residues. The germline V and J ends were trimmed by 4 bases and 7 bases, with 7 bases remaining between them. This CDR3 reads CASSSGLEAFF. The DNA of the CDR3 is TGTGCCAGCAGTTCGGGTCTTGAAGCTTTCTTT.

This chain uses TRBV2 with TRBJ1-1; possibly TRBD1 for D (5 bases). The V and J ends lost 7 bases and 1 base respectively, with 13 bases between them. CDR1 is SNHLY, CDR2 FYNNEI, per germline. This CDR3 region has 14 residues. This chain's CDR3 is CASNWGVGNTEAFF. The CDR3 DNA reads as TGTGCCAGCAACTGGGGGGTGGGGAACACTGAAGCTTTCTTT.

J is TRBJ2-7 and V is TRBV15; a possible D gene is TRBD1 (5 bases). This CDR3 spans 15 amino acids. With 1 base removed from V and 2 bases from J, the gap between germline ends came to 12 bases. The germline V gene has CDR1 LNHNV and CDR2 YYDKDF (reference sequence). This CDR3 is CATSRGPTGTYEQYF. The DNA for the CDR3 is TGTGCCACCAGCAGAGGTCCTACAGGTACCTACGAGCAGTACTTC.

This chain joins TRBV19 and TRBJ2-3; perhaps TRBD1 as D (5 bases). The CDR3 totals 15 residues. V was pared by 1 base and J by 0 bases, with 8 bases between. The germline gives CDR1 LNHDA, CDR2 SQIVND (reference sequence). The CDR3 spells CASSIVRASTDTQYF. The CDR3, as DNA: TGTGCCAGTAGTATAGTCAGGGCAAGCACAGATACGCAGTATTTT.

The CDR3 region is CASSLAGTVNEKLFF. The CDR3 DNA follows: TGTGCCAGCAGCTTGGCGGGGACAGTTAATGAAAAACTGTTTTTT. V usage is TRBV5-6 and J usage is TRBJ1-4; 7 nucleotides match TRBD1. The junction had 3 bases not matched to a gene; V was cut back by 0 bases and J by 4 bases. There are 15 residues in the CDR3. CDR1 SGHDT and CDR2 YYEEEE come from the germline V gene. The full variable domain, with the rest looked up from reference TRBV5-6 and TRBJ1-4, is DAGVTQSPTHLIKTRGQQVTLRCSPKSGHDTVSWYQQALGQGPQFIFQYYEEEERQRGNFPDRFSGHQFPNYSSELNVNALLLGDSALYLCASSLAGTVNEKLFFGSGTQLSVL.

V and J are TRBV7-3 and TRBJ2-3; D possibly corresponds to TRBD2 (6 bases). V gave up 5 bases and J gave up 6 bases, with 21 bases separating them. The CDR3 loop spans 16 amino acids. Germline CDR1 and CDR2: SGHTA and FQGTGA. The CDR3 DNA reads TGTGCCAGCAGCCCCACGGGTAGCGGAGGGAGGGATACGCAGTATTTT. This gives the protein CASSPTGSGGRDTQYF.

The chain recombines TRBV11-2 with TRBJ1-4; D gene unclear. The CDR3 contains 14 residues. The V end was cut by 1 base, the J end by 4 bases, with 7 bases between. CDR1 is SGHAT and CDR2 is FQNNGV in the germline V gene. CDR3 loop: CASSLGPFNEKLFF. The CDR3 region has the DNA TGTGCCAGCAGCTTAGGGCCGTTTAATGAAAAACTGTTTTTT.

J is TRBJ1-4 and V is TRBV29-1; D call uncertain. The CDR3 runs 13 residues. Trimming removed 7 bases from V and 10 bases from J, with 19 bases in between. The germline gives CDR1 SQVTM, CDR2 ANQGSEA. The CDR3: CSAGPGRGGKLFF. For the CDR3, the DNA is TGCAGCGCCGGGCCTGGCAGAGGAGGAAAACTGTTTTTT.

This clone has only a few counts. This sequence joins TRBV25-1 and TRBJ2-6; D unclear. The CDR3 length is 17 residues. V dropped 2 bases and J dropped 0 bases, with 11 bases sitting between them. Germline-derived CDR1 and CDR2 are MGHDK and SYGVNS. For the CDR3, the DNA is TGTGCCAGCAGTGAAACAGAACATAGCTCTGGGGCCAACGTCCTGACTTTC. As protein: CASSETEHSSGANVLTF.

The CDR3 sequence is CASSPGQTTTYEQYF. For the CDR3, the DNA is TGTGCCAGCTCACCGGGACAGACAACTACCTACGAGCAGTACTTC. The V gene is TRBV18, the J gene TRBJ2-7; 7 bases line up with TRBD1. CDR3 length equals 15 residues. V was clipped by 3 bases and J by 2 bases; unmatched bases: 7. Germline V gene data show CDR1 as KGHSH and CDR2 as LQKENI. Full variable domain (rest looked up from reference TRBV18 and TRBJ2-7): NAGVMQNPRHLVRRRGQEARLRCSPMKGHSHVYWYRQLPEEGLKFMVYLQKENIIDESGMPKERFSAEFPKEGPSILRIQQVVRGDSAAYFCASSPGQTTTYEQYFGPGTRLTVT.

This clone was found once. The rearrangement links TRBV4-2 to TRBJ2-1; 9 bases align to TRBD2. CDR1 LGHNA and CDR2 YNFKEQ come from the germline V gene. This CDR3 contains 17 residues. J was trimmed by 8 bases and V by 3 bases; bases with no gene match: 14. CDR3 sequence (DNA): TGTGCCAGCAGCCAGCCTCTGGTCGCGGGAGGGCCTGATGAGCAGTTCTTC. Its translation is CASSQPLVAGGPDEQFF.

Only one count was recorded for this clone. This sequence joins TRBV6-5 and TRBJ1-2, with 9 bases that match TRBD1. Per germline, CDR1 MNHEY and CDR2 SVGAGI. The ends lost 8 bases at V and 8 bases at J; junction bases unmatched: 12. The CDR3 is made up of 14 amino acids. The CDR3 sequence: CASFNTGGGEGYTF. CDR3 in DNA: TGTGCCAGCTTTAACACAGGGGGCGGAGAAGGCTACACCTTC.

The chain joins TRBV2 to TRBJ1-3; the D gene is possibly TRBD1 (5 bases). V was cut by 1 base and J by 4 bases, with 11 bases left in between. Germline V gives CDR1 SNHLY, CDR2 FYNNEI. CDR3 length: 15 residues. The CDR3 nucleotides read TGTGCCAGCAGTGAAGTTACGGGGGTGGGAAACACCATATATTTT. This translates into CASSEVTGVGNTIYF.

The rearrangement links TRBV4-2 to TRBJ2-2, with 10 nucleotides matching TRBD2. With V trimmed by 2 bases and J by 7 bases, 10 bases remained unmatched. The CDR3 covers 17 residues. Germline V gene data show CDR1 as LGHNA and CDR2 as YNFKEQ. The CDR3 nucleotides read TGTGCCAGCAGCCAACGTACTAGCGGGGATACACACGGGGAGCTGTTTTTT. It codes for CASSQRTSGDTHGELFF.

The gene calls are TRBV6-6 and TRBJ1-2; the match to TRBD1 covers 10 bases. Germline CDR1 reads MNHNY; CDR2 reads SVGAGI (reference sequence). The ends lost 9 bases at V and 8 bases at J; junction bases unmatched: 3. The CDR3 spans 11 residues. CDR3 in DNA: TGTGCCAGTGGGACAGGGGTCGGCTACACCTTC. Amino acid sequence: CASGTGVGYTF.

The V gene is TRBV4-1, the J gene TRBJ1-5; D not certain. CDR3 length: 16 residues. Germline CDR1 MGHRA, CDR2 YSYEKL. V was pared by 1 base and J by 5 bases, with 15 bases between. The CDR3 nucleotides are TGCGCCAGCAGCCAAGGTGTGGAACAGAGACATCAGCCCCAGCATTTT. Encoded protein: CASSQGVEQRHQPQHF.

The CDR3 bases are TGTGCCAGCAGCAAAAGCCGGGACACCTCCTACGAGCAGTACTTC. This codes for CASSKSRDTSYEQYF. The genes are TRBV6-5 and TRBJ2-7; TRBD1 is a possible D gene (6 bases). Germline CDR1 and CDR2: MNHEY and SVGAGI. V was cut by 6 bases and J by 0 bases, with 15 bases left in between. The CDR3 is made up of 15 amino acids.

The chain recombines TRBV5-1 with TRBJ2-3; D unclear. There are 15 residues in the CDR3. Per germline, CDR1 SGHRS and CDR2 YFSETQ. Deletions cut 0 bases from V and 2 bases from J, with 10 bases between. CDR3 protein: CASSLAGSHTDTQYF. CDR3 sequence (DNA): TGCGCCAGCAGCTTGGCCGGGTCTCACACAGATACGCAGTATTTT.

This clone was picked up one time. The rearrangement joins TRBV6-5 to TRBJ1-1; 8 bases map to TRBD1. The germline gives CDR1 MNHEY, CDR2 SVGAGI. The CDR3 sequence is 14 residues long. Trimming at V came to 4 bases and at J to 0 bases, leaving 1 base not matched to a gene. The CDR3 sequence: CASSFRGLNTEAFF. Here the CDR3 DNA reads TGTGCCAGCAGTTTCAGGGGGCTGAACACTGAAGCTTTCTTT.

This rearrangement joins TRBV7-9 to TRBJ2-2; 8 bases fit TRBD2. Per the germline V gene, CDR1 is SEHNR and CDR2 is FQNEAQ (reference sequence). There are 13 residues in the CDR3. The DNA of the CDR3 is TGTGCTCCAGCGGGAGTGCTCACCGGGGAGCTGTTTTTT. Its translation is CAPAGVLTGELFF.

This rearrangement joins TRBV6-1 to TRBJ2-7, with D maybe TRBD2 (7 bases). This CDR3 has 14 amino acids. The V gene lost 11 bases and the J gene lost 7 bases, with 24 bases spanning the gap. CDR1 is MNHNS, CDR2 SASEGT, per germline. The CDR3 here is CASTDPGGPREQYF. In nucleotides, the CDR3 is TGTGCCTCTACGGACCCGGGGGGCCCGCGGGAGCAGTACTTC.

J is TRBJ2-1 and V is TRBV10-3, with 7 positions matching TRBD1. The junction had 11 bases not matched to a gene; V was cut back by 10 bases and J by 8 bases. This CDR3 contains 13 residues. CDR1 is ENHRY and CDR2 is SYGVKD in the germline V gene. The CDR3 loop is CATRRDSPDEQFF. CDR3 nucleotides: TGTGCCACCCGTCGGGACAGTCCCGATGAGCAGTTCTTC.

The chain is built from TRBV5-1 and TRBJ2-5, with 9 bases identical to TRBD1. Germline V gene sequence: CDR1 SGHRS, CDR2 YFSETQ. The CDR3 contains 15 residues. V was pared by 4 bases and J by 1 base, with 5 bases of the junction left unmatched. CDR3 in amino acids: CASSTGTGPQETQYF. Written as DNA, the CDR3 is TGCGCCAGCAGCACAGGGACAGGGCCCCAAGAGACCCAGTACTTC.

The J gene is TRBJ2-1, the V gene TRBV4-1; 7 bases fit TRBD1. The trim removed 4 bases at V and 6 bases at J, leaving 6 bases unmatched. The CDR3 has 14 residues. Germline CDR1 is MGHRA and CDR2 is YSYEKL. CDR3 residues: CASSLEQGINEQFF. The CDR3 nucleotides read TGCGCCAGCAGCCTGGAACAGGGGATCAATGAGCAGTTCTTC.

The rearrangement joins TRBV7-2 to TRBJ2-7; 7 positions agree with TRBD2. With V trimmed by 4 bases and J by 0 bases, 12 bases remained unmatched. The CDR3 extends over 17 amino acids. Germline V CDR1 and CDR2: SGHTA, FQGNSA. The CDR3 protein is CASSWWGGSGTSYEQYF. Written as DNA, the CDR3 is TGTGCCAGCAGCTGGTGGGGGGGGAGCGGGACCTCCTACGAGCAGTACTTC.

This clone occurred once. The chain employs TRBV2 and TRBJ1-6; 11 bases match TRBD1. This CDR3 has 15 residues. The germline gives CDR1 SNHLY, CDR2 FYNNEI. The junction had 7 bases not matched to a gene; V was cut back by 6 bases and J by 9 bases. The CDR3 bases are TGTGCCAGCAGGGACAGGGGGCTAGCTAGTTCACCCCTCCACTTT. Protein product: CASRDRGLASSPLHF.